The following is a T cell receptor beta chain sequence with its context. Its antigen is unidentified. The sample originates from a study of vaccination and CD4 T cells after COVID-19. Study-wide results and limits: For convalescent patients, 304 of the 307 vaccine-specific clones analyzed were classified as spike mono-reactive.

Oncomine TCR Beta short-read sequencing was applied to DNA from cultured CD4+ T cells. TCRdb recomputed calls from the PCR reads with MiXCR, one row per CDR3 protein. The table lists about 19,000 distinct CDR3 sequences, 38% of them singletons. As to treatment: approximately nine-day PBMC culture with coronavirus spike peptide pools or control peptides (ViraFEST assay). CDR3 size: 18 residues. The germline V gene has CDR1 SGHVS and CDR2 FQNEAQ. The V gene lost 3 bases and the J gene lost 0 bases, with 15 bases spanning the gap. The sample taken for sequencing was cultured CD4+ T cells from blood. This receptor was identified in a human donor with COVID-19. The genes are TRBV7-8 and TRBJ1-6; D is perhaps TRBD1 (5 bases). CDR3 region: CASSFRGTASSYNSPLHF. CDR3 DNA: TGTGCCAGCAGCTTCCGCGGGACGGCGAGCTCCTATAATTCACCCCTCCACTTT. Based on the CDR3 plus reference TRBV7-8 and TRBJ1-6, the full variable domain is GAGVSQSPRYKVAKRGQDVALRCDPISGHVSLFWYQQALGQGPEFLTYFQNEAQLDKSGLPSDRFFAERPEGSVSTLKIQRTQQEDSAVYLCASSFRGTASSYNSPLHFGNGTRLTVT.